This T cell receptor beta chain was captured by sequencing in a study of blood T cell repertoires in COVID-19. This clone came up once. The CDR3 extends over 14 amino acids. The germline V gene has CDR1 SGHTA and CDR2 FQGNSA. V was clipped by 5 bases and J by 4 bases, with 14 bases between them. Assay: immunoSEQ multiplex PCR; the TCRdb copy retains only in-frame clones and omits some. The repertoire holds more than 45,000 clones, with 90% to 95% as singletons. This rearrangement joins TRBV7-2 to TRBJ1-2; D possibly corresponds to TRBD1 (6 bases). This clonotype originated in a woman older than 75 with acute or convalescent COVID-19. The sequenced sample consisted of peripheral blood. The CDR3 loop reads CASSPQGDGYGYTF. The CDR3 nucleotides read TGTGCCAGCAGCCCACAGGGTGACGGCTATGGCTACACCTTC.